A selection of T cell receptor beta chains follows, all from one sample in a study of T cell repertoires in cytomegalovirus infection. MiXCR, run by TCRdb on the reads, gives a single entry per CDR3 protein. The sample has roughly 760,000 distinct CDR3 sequences, roughly a third seen once. Sequences were obtained from PBMCs. The receptor set was obtained from a human donor in good health (CMV status not recorded). Some clones in this sample may be carry-over from other donors' samples. The CDR3 runs from the conserved cysteine through the conserved F or W. Fields, in order: CDR3 DNA, CDR3 protein, V gene, D gene, J gene, clone size. A D gene is named only where the DNA matches it firmly. Clone size is stated in some rows and not others, as once, few, many or a class when expanded.

cdr3_nt: TGTGCCAGCAGTTCGGACAGGGGGCAAGCGGCAGTAAGATACTTC
cdr3_aa: CASSSDRGQAAVRYF
v_call: TRBV6-2/TRBV6-3
d_call: TRBD1
j_call: TRBJ2-7
clone_size: .

cdr3_nt: TGTGCCACCAGTGATATCCACTCTGCGGAGACCCAGTACTTC
cdr3_aa: CATSDIHSAETQYF
v_call: TRBV24-1
d_call: .
j_call: TRBJ2-5
clone_size: .

cdr3_nt: TGTGCCAGCAGCCCGAGACTAGCGCTCTACAATGAGCAGTTCTTC
cdr3_aa: CASSPRLALYNEQFF
v_call: TRBV11-1
d_call: TRBD2
j_call: TRBJ2-1
clone_size: few

cdr3_nt: TGCAGTCCGAGCGGGACCCCAATGATCAATGAGCAGTTCTTC
cdr3_aa: CSPSGTPMINEQFF
v_call: TRBV20-1
d_call: TRBD2
j_call: TRBJ2-1
clone_size: .

cdr3_nt: TGTGCCATCAGTGGTGACATCTTGTTAAATCAGCCCCAGCATTTT
cdr3_aa: CAISGDILLNQPQHF
v_call: TRBV10-3
d_call: .
j_call: TRBJ1-5
clone_size: .

cdr3_nt: TGTGCCAGCAGTGAAAAAAGGACAGAGAATGGCTACACCTTC
cdr3_aa: CASSEKRTENGYTF
v_call: TRBV2
d_call: .
j_call: TRBJ1-2
clone_size: .

cdr3_nt: TGTGCCAGCAGTTCCGGGGAATCCCAAAAGACCCAGTACTTC
cdr3_aa: CASSSGESQKTQYF
v_call: TRBV12-3/TRBV12-4
d_call: .
j_call: TRBJ2-5
clone_size: .

cdr3_nt: TGTGCCAGCAGCGTAGGGGCAGATAACTATGGCTACACCTTC
cdr3_aa: CASSVGADNYGYTF
v_call: TRBV9
d_call: .
j_call: TRBJ1-2
clone_size: .

cdr3_nt: TGTGCCAGCAGAACCCTGGGAAACACTGAAGCTTTCTTT
cdr3_aa: CASRTLGNTEAFF
v_call: TRBV6-5
d_call: .
j_call: TRBJ1-1
clone_size: .

cdr3_nt: TGTGCCAGCAGTGGAACATGGACTAGTGCCTACGAGCAGTACTTC
cdr3_aa: CASSGTWTSAYEQYF
v_call: TRBV2
d_call: TRBD2
j_call: TRBJ2-7
clone_size: .

cdr3_nt: TGCGCCAGCAGCCAAGATCTGGTCTCCACTAACTATGGCTACACCTTC
cdr3_aa: CASSQDLVSTNYGYTF
v_call: TRBV4-1
d_call: .
j_call: TRBJ1-2
clone_size: .

cdr3_nt: TGTGCCAGCAAGGGAAGCGGGAGGGGCACAGATACGCAGTATTTT
cdr3_aa: CASKGSGRGTDTQYF
v_call: TRBV12-3/TRBV12-4
d_call: TRBD2
j_call: TRBJ2-3
clone_size: .

cdr3_nt: TGTGCCAGCAGCATCGGACTTGCCACCGGGGAGCTGTTTTTT
cdr3_aa: CASSIGLATGELFF
v_call: TRBV9
d_call: .
j_call: TRBJ2-2
clone_size: .

cdr3_nt: TGCAGTGCTAGAAGGCCCTATATGGATCAGCCCCAGCATTTT
cdr3_aa: CSARRPYMDQPQHF
v_call: TRBV20-1
d_call: .
j_call: TRBJ1-5
clone_size: few

cdr3_nt: TGCAGCGTTATCCACCCAGGGACGACGGAGACCCAGTACTTC
cdr3_aa: CSVIHPGTTETQYF
v_call: TRBV29-1
d_call: .
j_call: TRBJ2-5
clone_size: .

cdr3_nt: TGTGCCGGGGTCGACAAGGGGGAAGAGACCCAGTACTTC
cdr3_aa: CAGVDKGEETQYF
v_call: TRBV30
d_call: .
j_call: TRBJ2-5
clone_size: .

cdr3_nt: TGTGCCAGCAGCTACGGACAGTTTAACGAGCAGTACTTC
cdr3_aa: CASSYGQFNEQYF
v_call: TRBV5-4
d_call: .
j_call: TRBJ2-7
clone_size: few

cdr3_nt: TGTGCCAGCAGTTACTCTCAAAGCAATCAGCCCCAGCATTTT
cdr3_aa: CASSYSQSNQPQHF
v_call: TRBV6-5
d_call: .
j_call: TRBJ1-5
clone_size: .

cdr3_nt: TGTGCCAGCAGTTACTATAGGCAGAACATTGAAGCTTTCTTT
cdr3_aa: CASSYYRQNIEAFF
v_call: TRBV6-2/TRBV6-3
d_call: .
j_call: TRBJ1-1
clone_size: few

cdr3_nt: TGTGCCAGCAGCTGGGACAGGGCCAGTCTTGGAAACACCATATATTTT
cdr3_aa: CASSWDRASLGNTIYF
v_call: TRBV12-3/TRBV12-4
d_call: TRBD1
j_call: TRBJ1-3
clone_size: few

cdr3_nt: TGTGCCATCAGGGGGGACAGGGGCACAGATACGCAGTATTTT
cdr3_aa: CAIRGDRGTDTQYF
v_call: TRBV10-3
d_call: TRBD1
j_call: TRBJ2-3
clone_size: .

cdr3_nt: TGTGCCAGCTGGAGCCAGGGCTTGAATCAGCCCCAGCATTTT
cdr3_aa: CASWSQGLNQPQHF
v_call: TRBV2
d_call: .
j_call: TRBJ1-5
clone_size: .

cdr3_nt: TGTGCCAGCAGGTCCGAGCTGGACCTTAACTATGGCTACACCTTC
cdr3_aa: CASRSELDLNYGYTF
v_call: TRBV7-9
d_call: .
j_call: TRBJ1-2
clone_size: .

cdr3_nt: TGTGCCAGCAGTTTCGCGGGCCGGGACAGCTCCTACGAGCAGTACTTC
cdr3_aa: CASSFAGRDSSYEQYF
v_call: TRBV28
d_call: TRBD1
j_call: TRBJ2-7
clone_size: .

cdr3_nt: TGTGCCAGTACCTTAAACCGGGACAGGGCATTTTTCGGTCAGCCCCAGCATTTT
cdr3_aa: CASTLNRDRAFFGQPQHF
v_call: TRBV19
d_call: TRBD1
j_call: TRBJ1-5
clone_size: .

cdr3_nt: TGCGCCAGCAACCCGGGACTCAACTACGAGCAGTACTTC
cdr3_aa: CASNPGLNYEQYF
v_call: TRBV5-1
d_call: .
j_call: TRBJ2-7
clone_size: .

cdr3_nt: TGTGCCAGCAGCTTAGTTGGCGGGAGGGCCTACAATGAGCAGTTCTTC
cdr3_aa: CASSLVGGRAYNEQFF
v_call: TRBV7-6
d_call: TRBD2
j_call: TRBJ2-1
clone_size: many

cdr3_nt: TGCAGCGTTGGTATGGATCAAGAGACCCAGTACTTC
cdr3_aa: CSVGMDQETQYF
v_call: TRBV29-1
d_call: .
j_call: TRBJ2-5
clone_size: .

cdr3_nt: TGTGCCAGCAGTTTATCTATAGGGGTCCGCTCCTACGAGCAGTACTTC
cdr3_aa: CASSLSIGVRSYEQYF
v_call: TRBV27
d_call: .
j_call: TRBJ2-7
clone_size: .